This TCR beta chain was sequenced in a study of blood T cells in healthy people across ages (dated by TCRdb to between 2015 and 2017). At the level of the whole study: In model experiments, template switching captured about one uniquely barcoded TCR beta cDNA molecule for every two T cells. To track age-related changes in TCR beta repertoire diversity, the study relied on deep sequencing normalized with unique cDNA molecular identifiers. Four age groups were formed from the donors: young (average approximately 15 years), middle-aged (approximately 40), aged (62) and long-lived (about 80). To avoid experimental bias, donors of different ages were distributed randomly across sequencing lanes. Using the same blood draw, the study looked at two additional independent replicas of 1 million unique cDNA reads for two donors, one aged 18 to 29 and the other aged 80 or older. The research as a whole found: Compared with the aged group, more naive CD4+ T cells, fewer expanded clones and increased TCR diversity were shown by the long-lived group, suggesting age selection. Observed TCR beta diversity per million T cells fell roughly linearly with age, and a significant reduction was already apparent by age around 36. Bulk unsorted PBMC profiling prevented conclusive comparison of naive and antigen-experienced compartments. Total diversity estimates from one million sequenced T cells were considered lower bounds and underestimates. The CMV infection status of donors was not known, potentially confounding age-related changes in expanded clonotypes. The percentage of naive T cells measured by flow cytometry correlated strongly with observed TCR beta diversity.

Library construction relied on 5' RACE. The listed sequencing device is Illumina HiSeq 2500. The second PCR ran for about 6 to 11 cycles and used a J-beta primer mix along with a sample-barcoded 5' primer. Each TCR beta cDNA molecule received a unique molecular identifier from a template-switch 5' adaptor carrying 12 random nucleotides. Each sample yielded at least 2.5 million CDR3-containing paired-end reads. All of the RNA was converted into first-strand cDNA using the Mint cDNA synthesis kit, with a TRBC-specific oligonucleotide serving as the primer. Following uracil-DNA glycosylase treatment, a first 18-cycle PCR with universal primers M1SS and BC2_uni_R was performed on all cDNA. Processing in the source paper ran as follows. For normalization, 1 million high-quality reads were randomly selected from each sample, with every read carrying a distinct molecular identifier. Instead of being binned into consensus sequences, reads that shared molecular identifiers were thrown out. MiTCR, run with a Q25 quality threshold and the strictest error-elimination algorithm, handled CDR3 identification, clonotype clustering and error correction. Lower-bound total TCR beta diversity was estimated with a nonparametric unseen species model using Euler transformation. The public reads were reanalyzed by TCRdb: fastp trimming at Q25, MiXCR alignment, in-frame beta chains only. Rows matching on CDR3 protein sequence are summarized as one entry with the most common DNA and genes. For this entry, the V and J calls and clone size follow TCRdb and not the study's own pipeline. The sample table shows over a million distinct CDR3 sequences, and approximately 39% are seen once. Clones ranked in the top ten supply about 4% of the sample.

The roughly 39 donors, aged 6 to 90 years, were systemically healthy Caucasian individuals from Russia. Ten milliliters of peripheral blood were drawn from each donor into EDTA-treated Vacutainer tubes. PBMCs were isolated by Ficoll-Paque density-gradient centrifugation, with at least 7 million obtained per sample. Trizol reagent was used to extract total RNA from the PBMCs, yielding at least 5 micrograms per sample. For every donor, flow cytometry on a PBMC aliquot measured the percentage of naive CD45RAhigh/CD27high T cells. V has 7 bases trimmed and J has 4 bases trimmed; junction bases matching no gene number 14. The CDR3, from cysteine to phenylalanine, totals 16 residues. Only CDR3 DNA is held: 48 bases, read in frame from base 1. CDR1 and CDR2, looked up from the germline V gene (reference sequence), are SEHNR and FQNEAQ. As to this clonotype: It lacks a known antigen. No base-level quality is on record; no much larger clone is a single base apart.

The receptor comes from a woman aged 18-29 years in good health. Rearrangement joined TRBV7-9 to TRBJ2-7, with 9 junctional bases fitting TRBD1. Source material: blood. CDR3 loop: CASTKQPGQGSYEQYF. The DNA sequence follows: TGTGCCAGCACCAAACAACCGGGACAGGGTTCGTACGAGCAGTACTTC.